These 10 T cell receptor beta chains were sequenced from one sample in a study of cytomegalovirus exposure and HLA in healthy donors. The study ran its PCR with 60 Vbeta and 13 Jbeta primers. The protocol was immunoSEQ multiplex PCR, while the TCRdb copy is restricted to in-frame clones and leaves out a portion. The table has about 73,000 clones, roughly 69% seen once. Sequencing was performed on PBMCs. These receptor sequences come from a woman aged 50 to 60 in good health and CMV-seropositive.

The J gene is TRBJ2-2, the V gene TRBV5-1; D perhaps matches TRBD1 (5 bases). This CDR3 comprises 17 residues. Per germline, CDR1 SGHRS and CDR2 YFSETQ. The V gene lost 0 bases and the J gene lost 2 bases, with 14 bases spanning the gap. The CDR3 sequence is CASSLEGRTTNTGELFF. The CDR3 nucleotides are TGCGCCAGCAGCTTGGAGGGTAGGACAACCAACACCGGGGAGCTGTTTTTT.

The rearrangement links TRBV7-6 to TRBJ2-1; possible D gene TRBD1, 6 bases. Germline V gives CDR1 SGHVS, CDR2 FNYEAQ. This CDR3 has 15 amino acids. V was cut by 3 bases and J by 7 bases, with 16 bases left in between. The CDR3 reads CASSFLGVRGNEQFF. The CDR3 bases are TGTGCCAGCAGCTTCCTCGGTGTCAGGGGAAATGAGCAGTTCTTC.

Points on this clone: Distinct nucleotide sequences in the sample also encode this CDR3. This chain joins TRBV5-6 and TRBJ1-4, with TRBD1 matching over 10 bases. The CDR3 is 17 residues long. Germline V lookup: CDR1 SGHDT, CDR2 YYEEEE. J gave up 2 bases and V 0 bases, and 4 bases lay outside the gene matches. The CDR3 here is CASSLGDRGFTNEKLFF. The CDR3 DNA reads as TGTGCCAGCAGCTTGGGGGACAGGGGTTTCACTAATGAAAAACTGTTTTTT.

This clone came up a few times. The chain links TRBV7-9 to TRBJ2-7; 9 bases are a match to TRBD1. Germline V gene sequence: CDR1 SEHNR, CDR2 FQNEAQ (reference sequence). The junction had 7 bases not matched to a gene; V was cut back by 5 bases and J by 2 bases. The CDR3 totals 15 residues. CDR3 protein: CASSIGQGPTYEQYF. The CDR3, as DNA: TGTGCCAGCAGCATTGGACAGGGGCCCACCTACGAGCAGTACTTC.

This sequence joins TRBV6-1 and TRBJ2-7; TRBD1 matches at 9 bases. Germline CDR1 reads MNHNS; CDR2 reads SASEGT. The trim removed 6 bases at V and 0 bases at J, leaving 6 bases unmatched. The CDR3 sequence is 15 residues long. CDR3 sequence (DNA): TGTGCCAGCAGACCCGGGACAGGGAGCTCCTACGAGCAGTACGTC. Encoded protein: CASRPGTGSSYEQYV.

In this sample, this clone turned up once. The gene calls are TRBV7-2 and TRBJ1-5; maybe TRBD1 (6 bases). Germline V gene sequence: CDR1 SGHTA, CDR2 FQGNSA. This CDR3 has 16 residues. V dropped 6 bases and J dropped 3 bases, with 18 bases sitting between them. CDR3 residues: CASRRTVTGANQPQHF. CDR3 sequence (DNA): TGTGCCAGCAGAAGGACAGTTACTGGGGCCAATCAGCCCCAGCATTTT.

The chain combines TRBV10-1 with TRBJ2-7; tentatively, D is TRBD1 (8 bases). This CDR3 contains 15 residues. Trimming removed 6 bases at V and 3 bases at J, with 18 bases between. CDR1 WNHNN and CDR2 SYGVQD come from the germline V gene (reference sequence). CDR3 sequence (DNA): TGCGCCAGCAGCGTGGGGGGGACAGGTAACTACGAGCAGTACTTC. Amino acid sequence: CASSVGGTGNYEQYF.

The J gene is TRBJ2-7, the V gene TRBV2; tentatively, D is TRBD1 (5 bases). CDR3 length: 12 amino acids. The V gene's germline CDR1 is SNHLY and CDR2 FYNNEI. Trimming stripped 11 bases from V and 1 base from J, with 12 bases between. The CDR3 nucleotides are TGTGCCGCCGGGCCAGGGTCCTACGAGCAGTACTTC. Residues: CAAGPGSYEQYF. Combining the CDR3 with reference TRBV2 and TRBJ2-7 gives the whole variable domain EPEVTQTPSHQVTQMGQEVILRCVPISNHLYFYWYRQILGQKVEFLVSFYNNEISEKSEIFDDQFSVERPDGSNFTLKIRSTKLEDSAMYFCAAGPGSYEQYFGPGTRLTVT.

The chain uses TRBV28 and TRBJ1-6; D is possibly TRBD1 (6 bases). The ends were cut back, 5 bases at V and 9 bases at J, with 14 bases in the middle. Germline-derived CDR1 and CDR2 are MDHEN and SYDVKM. The length of the CDR3 is 14 residues. CDR3 sequence: CASSPPDSFSPLHF. CDR3 sequence (DNA): TGTGCCAGCAGTCCCCCGGACAGCTTTTCACCCCTCCACTTT.

The rearrangement links TRBV27 to TRBJ2-2; 12 bases are a match to TRBD2. V lost 2 bases to trimming and J lost 6 bases; unmatched junction nucleotides: 7. The CDR3 length is 17 residues. Germline lookup yields CDR1 MNHEY and CDR2 SMNVEV (reference sequence). CDR3 sequence: CASSLILAGGPSGELFF. The CDR3 DNA reads as TGTGCCAGCAGTTTAATTCTAGCGGGGGGGCCCTCCGGGGAGCTGTTTTTT.